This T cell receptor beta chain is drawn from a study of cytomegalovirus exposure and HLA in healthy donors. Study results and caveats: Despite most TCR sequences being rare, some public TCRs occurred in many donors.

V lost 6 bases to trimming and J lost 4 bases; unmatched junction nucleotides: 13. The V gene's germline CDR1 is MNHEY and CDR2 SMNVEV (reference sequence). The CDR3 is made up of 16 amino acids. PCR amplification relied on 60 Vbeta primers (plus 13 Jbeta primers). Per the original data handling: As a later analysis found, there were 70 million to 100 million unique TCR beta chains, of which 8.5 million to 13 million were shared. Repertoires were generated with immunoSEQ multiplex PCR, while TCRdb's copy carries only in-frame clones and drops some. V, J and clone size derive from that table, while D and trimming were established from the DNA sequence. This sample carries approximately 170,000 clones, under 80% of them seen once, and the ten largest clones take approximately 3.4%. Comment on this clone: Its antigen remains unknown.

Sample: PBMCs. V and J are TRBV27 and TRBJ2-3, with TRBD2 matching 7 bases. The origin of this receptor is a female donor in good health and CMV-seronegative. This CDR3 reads CASSAGGRGGSDTQYF. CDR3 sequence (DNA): TGTGCCAGCAGCGCGGGTGGGAGGGGCGGCTCAGATACGCAGTATTTT.